This paragraph covers one TCR beta chain sequence. The V segment lost 5 bases and the J segment 0 bases; nucleotides outside the gene matches: 6. CDR1 and CDR2 (germline): MDHEN, SYDVKM. This CDR3 is 15 amino acids long. PCR amplification relied on 60 Vbeta primers (plus 13 Jbeta primers). Sequenced by immunoSEQ multiplex PCR; TCRdb stores in-frame clones only, minus some. The sample has some 150,000 clones, roughly 79% seen once. This entry comes from a study of cytomegalovirus exposure and HLA in healthy donors. The receptor was derived from a woman in her 50s in good health and CMV-seronegative. Sequencing input: PBMCs. J is TRBJ1-1 and V is TRBV28; TRBD1 matches 7 bases. The chain's CDR3 is CASSPPTGLNTEAFF. The DNA of the CDR3 is TGTGCCAGCAGTCCGCCGACAGGGTTGAACACTGAAGCTTTCTTT. The whole variable domain, filled in from reference TRBV28 and TRBJ1-1, reads DVKVTQSSRYLVKRTGEKVFLECVQDMDHENMFWYRQDPGLGLRLIYFSYDVKMKEKGDIPEGYSVSREKKERFSLILESASTNQTSMYLCASSPPTGLNTEAFFGQGTRLTVV.